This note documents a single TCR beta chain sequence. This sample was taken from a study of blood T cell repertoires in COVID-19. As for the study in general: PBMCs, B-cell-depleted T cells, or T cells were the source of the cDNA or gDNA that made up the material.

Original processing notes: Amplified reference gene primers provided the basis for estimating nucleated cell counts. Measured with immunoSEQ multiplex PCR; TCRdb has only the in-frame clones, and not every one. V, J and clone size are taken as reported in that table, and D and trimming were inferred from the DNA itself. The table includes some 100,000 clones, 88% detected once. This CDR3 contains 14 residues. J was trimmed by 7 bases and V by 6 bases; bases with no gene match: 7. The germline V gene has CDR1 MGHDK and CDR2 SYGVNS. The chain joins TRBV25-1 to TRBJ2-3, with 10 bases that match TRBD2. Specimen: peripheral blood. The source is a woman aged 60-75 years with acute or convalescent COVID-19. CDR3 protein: CASRASGRTNTQYF. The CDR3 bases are TGTGCCAGCAGGGCTAGCGGGAGAACCAATACGCAGTATTTT. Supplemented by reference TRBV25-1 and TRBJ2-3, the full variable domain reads EADIYQTPRYLVIGTGKKITLECSQTMGHDKMYWYQQDPGMELHLIHYSYGVNSTEKGDLSSESTVSRIRTEHFPLTLESARPSHTSQYLCASRASGRTNTQYFGPGTRLTVL.